There are many counts of the clone carrying this TCR beta chain. This sample was taken from a study of T cells in Graves' hyperthyroidism and ophthalmopathy. Amplified regions were TCR beta CDR3 sequences from RNA transcripts. TCR CDR3 underwent first-round RT-PCR with the HTBI primer set. TCRdb itself ran the multiplex PCR reads through MiXCR, one entry per CDR3 protein. The sample includes 360,000 or so distinct CDR3 sequences, 18% seen only once; the top ten take around a sixth. V gave up 7 bases and J gave up 4 bases, with 7 bases separating them. The CDR3 spans 12 residues. Looked up from germline, CDR1 is MNHNS and CDR2 is SASEGT. The PBMCs were taken from approximately 9 ml of fresh peripheral blood.

Material for sequencing was blood. The V call is TRBV6-1, the J call TRBJ2-2; D remains ambiguous. This clonotype was sampled from a woman aged 40 to 50 with Graves' ophthalmopathy. CDR3 in DNA: TGTGCCAGCACTAAAGCCACCGGGGAGCTGTTTTTT. The encoded protein is CASTKATGELFF.